Following are 6 T cell receptor beta chains from one sample sequenced in a study of blood T cells in healthy people across ages. A second PCR of roughly 7 to 11 cycles used a sample-barcoded 5' primer and a J-beta primer mix. TCRdb itself ran the 5' RACE reads through MiXCR, one entry per CDR3 protein. The sample has 650,000 to 1,000,000 distinct CDR3 sequences, about 37% seen once. Sequenced input: blood. The receptor set was obtained from a man aged 18 to 35 in good health.

A single count supports this clonotype. The gene calls are TRBV25-1 and TRBJ1-2; 10 bases match TRBD1. This CDR3 is 15 amino acids long. Losses at the gene ends were 3 bases for V and 4 bases for J; bases not matched to a gene: 5. Germline-derived CDR1 and CDR2 are MGHDK and SYGVNS. In DNA form, the CDR3 reads TGTGCCAGCAGTGACTACGACAGGGGGCCCTATGGCTACACCTTC. Its protein is CASSDYDRGPYGYTF.

The V call is TRBV20-1, the J call TRBJ2-1; TRBD2 is a possible D gene (6 bases). Gene TRBJ2-7 matches the end of the DNA better, so the J call may be wrong. Germline V gene sequence: CDR1 DFQATT, CDR2 SNEGSKA (reference sequence). The CDR3 consists of 13 residues. The CDR3 spells CSSKLASYNEQYF. The CDR3 coding sequence is TGCAGCTCGAAACTAGCCTCCTACAATGAGCAGTACTTC.

CDR3 in amino acids: CASSLARTKATNEKLFF. In DNA form, the CDR3 reads TGCGCCAGCAGCTTGGCCCGGACTAAAGCAACTAATGAAAAACTGTTTTTT. The chain carries TRBV5-1 and TRBJ1-4, with D uncertain. From germline, CDR1 is SGHRS and CDR2 YFSETQ. V was pared by 0 bases and J by 0 bases, with 12 bases between. The CDR3 spans 17 residues.

This clonotype has at least ten counts. This chain connects TRBV9 to TRBJ2-1; 10 bases are a match to TRBD1. The germline gives CDR1 SGDLS, CDR2 YYNGEE. This CDR3 is 14 amino acids long. Trimming at V came to 3 bases and at J to 8 bases, leaving 5 bases not matched to a gene. CDR3 nucleotides: TGTGCCAGCAGCGCCCGGACAGGGGGGCATGAGCAGTTCTTC. This sequence encodes CASSARTGGHEQFF.

The V and J genes are TRBV20-1 and TRBJ2-3; D ambiguous. Germline CDR1 is DFQATT and CDR2 is SNEGSKA (reference sequence). CDR3 size: 14 residues. V lost 4 bases and J 2 bases, leaving 13 bases between the germline ends. The CDR3 sequence: CSANGQLNTDTQYF. CDR3 DNA sequence: TGCAGTGCTAATGGCCAGCTTAACACAGATACGCAGTATTTT.

The gene calls are TRBV20-1 and TRBJ2-2; D is uncertain. Trimming removed 3 bases at V and 0 bases at J, with 11 bases between. The CDR3 has 15 amino acids. CDR1 is DFQATT and CDR2 is SNEGSKA in the germline V gene (reference sequence). The CDR3 DNA reads as TGCAGTGCTAGTAACGAACCCTCGAACACCGGGGAGCTGTTTTTT. Translating it yields CSASNEPSNTGELFF.